This entry lists 11 T cell receptor beta chains sequenced from one sample in a study of T cell repertoires in cytomegalovirus infection. One entry per CDR3 protein, called by TCRdb with MiXCR from the reads. The sample consists of approximately 500,000 distinct CDR3 sequences, roughly 10% of them appearing once. Sequencing input: PBMCs. All receptors come from a human donor in good health (CMV status not recorded). Some clones in this sample may be carry-over from other donors' samples.

This clonotype was counted only a few times. This rearrangement joins TRBV16 to TRBJ1-5; a possible D gene is TRBD1 (6 bases). The ends were cut back, 2 bases at V and 4 bases at J, with 18 bases in the middle. The CDR3 spans 17 residues. Germline V gives CDR1 KGHSY, CDR2 FQNENV. This CDR3 reads CASSQVLARGTNQPQHF. The CDR3 region has the DNA TGTGCCAGCAGCCAAGTCTTAGCTAGGGGGACGAATCAGCCCCAGCATTTT.

This clonotype was counted many times. This chain connects TRBV27 to TRBJ1-1, with D maybe TRBD1 (5 bases). V dropped 2 bases and J dropped 0 bases, with 16 bases sitting between them. Germline V lookup: CDR1 MNHEY, CDR2 SMNVEV (reference sequence). The CDR3 length is 17 residues. CDR3 nucleotides: TGTGCCAGCAGTTTAGGCCCACGGGGGTTGGTGAACACTGAAGCTTTCTTT. This codes for CASSLGPRGLVNTEAFF.

This clonotype was seen ten or more times. The chain uses TRBV5-6 and TRBJ2-2; D call uncertain. Deletions cut 0 bases from V and 4 bases from J, with 10 bases between. Germline V lookup: CDR1 SGHDT, CDR2 YYEEEE. The CDR3 is 15 amino acids. The CDR3: CASSLVTVGTGELFF. CDR3 sequence (DNA): TGTGCCAGCAGCTTGGTAACAGTGGGCACCGGGGAGCTGTTTTTT.

This clonotype was counted at least ten times. This chain links TRBV7-9 with TRBJ1-5; D is undetermined. V lost 6 bases to trimming and J lost 0 bases, with 9 bases between them. Germline values: CDR1 SEHNR, CDR2 FQNEAQ (reference sequence). The CDR3 is 14 amino acids. The CDR3 DNA reads as TGTGCCAGCAGTGATACCCGTAGCAATCAGCCCCAGCATTTT. This sequence encodes CASSDTRSNQPQHF. Drawing the rest from reference TRBV7-9 and TRBJ1-5, the complete variable domain is DTGVSQNPRHKITKRGQNVTFRCDPISEHNRLYWYRQTLGQGPEFLTYFQNEAQLEKSRLLSDRFSAERPKGSFSTLEIQRTEQGDSAMYLCASSDTRSNQPQHFGDGTRLSIL.

V gene TRBV19 combines with J gene TRBJ2-7; 9 nucleotides line up with TRBD1. Germline assignment: CDR1 LNHDA and CDR2 SQIVND (reference sequence). V trimming: 7 bases; J trimming: 6 bases; junction bases outside the gene matches: 10. The CDR3 is 14 amino acids. The CDR3 sequence is CASTRGQGPAEQYF. CDR3 DNA sequence: TGTGCCAGTACCCGGGGACAGGGTCCAGCCGAGCAGTACTTC.

DNA of the CDR3: TGTGCCAGCTCAGCACAGGGCGGTGAGCAGTTCTTC. Its protein product is CASSAQGGEQFF. V is TRBV18 and J is TRBJ2-1; a possible D gene is TRBD1 (6 bases). V lost 5 bases and J lost 9, with 11 bases in between. Germline V gene sequence: CDR1 KGHSH, CDR2 LQKENI. The CDR3 is 12 amino acids.

This clonotype was seen ten or more times. This chain links TRBV13 with TRBJ2-1, with a weak D call TRBD1 (6 bases). CDR1 and CDR2 (germline): PRHDT, FYEKMQ (reference sequence). Trimming cost V 5 bases and J 0 bases, with 17 bases left between them. This CDR3 comprises 17 residues. CDR3 DNA: TGTGCCAGCAGCCCCTCCTCAAACAGGGCCTCCTACAATGAGCAGTTCTTC. Translating gives CASSPSSNRASYNEQFF.

This clonotype was found many times. CDR3 protein: CASSLYAGTAQETQYF. In nucleotides, the CDR3 is TGTGCCAGCAGCCTATATGCGGGGACAGCGCAAGAGACCCAGTACTTC. This chain links TRBV7-2 with TRBJ2-5, with D possibly being TRBD1 (7 bases). Germline loops: CDR1 SGHTA, CDR2 FQGNSA. The V gene lost 5 bases and the J gene lost 2 bases, with 18 bases spanning the gap. This CDR3 region has 16 residues. The complete variable domain, with remaining parts taken from reference TRBV7-2 and TRBJ2-5, reads GAGVSQSPSNKVTEKGKDVELRCDPISGHTALYWYRQSLGQGLEFLIYFQGNSAPDKSGLPSDRFSAERTGGSVSTLTIQRTQQEDSAVYLCASSLYAGTAQETQYFGPGTRLLVL.

The chain recombines TRBV7-3 with TRBJ1-1, with D uncertain. Germline V gene lookup returns CDR1 SGHTA and CDR2 FQGTGA. V was clipped by 1 base and J by 6 bases, with 6 bases between them. The CDR3 runs 12 residues. The CDR3 region has the DNA TGTGCCAGCAGCTTAATCGGGGCTGAAGCTTTCTTT. Translating it yields CASSLIGAEAFF.

This clonotype was detected many times. This chain connects TRBV20-1 to TRBJ2-1; 13 bases line up with TRBD2. CDR1 and CDR2 from the germline V gene are DFQATT and SNEGSKA (reference sequence). CDR3 length: 15 residues. J lost 10 bases, V lost 0 bases, and 6 bases had no gene match. Here the CDR3 reads CSARDGLAGVEEQFF. The CDR3 DNA reads TGCAGTGCTAGAGATGGACTAGCGGGAGTAGAGGAGCAGTTCTTC.

V is TRBV6-1 and J is TRBJ2-7; the match to TRBD1 covers 8 bases. Germline V gene lookup returns CDR1 MNHNS and CDR2 SASEGT. The CDR3 has 16 residues. The ends lost 3 bases at V and 0 bases at J; junction bases unmatched: 7. The CDR3 region has the DNA TGTGCCAGCAGTGATTGGACAGGGAACGACTCCTACGAGCAGTACTTC. Translated: CASSDWTGNDSYEQYF.